This T cell receptor beta chain originates from a study of T-cell reconstitution after alpha-beta-depleted transplantation in children. Unique molecular identifiers tagged the TCRbeta library. TCRdb re-analysed the PCR reads in MiXCR, keeping a single row per CDR3 protein. The table records approximately 340,000 distinct CDR3 sequences, 9% to 12% of them present only once. V was clipped by 8 bases and J by 4 bases; unmatched bases: 7. The CDR3 extends over 14 amino acids. The sample consisted of PBMCs from the stem cell graft donor, taken from the stem cell graft. The clonotype was recovered from a human donor who donated a stem cell graft to a child with acute lymphoblastic leukemia. This chain uses TRBV12-3 or TRBV12-4 with TRBJ2-5, with TRBD2 matching 10 bases. The CDR3 region is CASGSGRGRETQYF. In nucleotides, the CDR3 is TGTGCCAGCGGCAGCGGGAGGGGGAGAGAGACCCAGTACTTC.